Listed here are 29 T cell receptor beta chains from one sample, sequenced in a study of T cell changes during pregnancy in multiple sclerosis. TCRdb keeps only in-frame clones here, not all; method: immunoSEQ multiplex PCR. The data contain nearly 110,000 clones, 85% to 95% of them singletons. The sequencing here drew on peripheral blood, taken after pregnancy. The origin of the receptors is a female donor with multiple sclerosis, enrolled in a pregnancy study.

V gene TRBV7-3 combines with J gene TRBJ2-3; D is possibly TRBD2 (6 bases). Trimming cost V 6 bases and J 3 bases, with 10 bases left between them. In germline, CDR1 is SGHTA, CDR2 FQGTGA. The CDR3 is made up of 13 amino acids. CDR3 loop: CASRPGTTDTQYF. The CDR3 DNA reads as TGTGCCAGCAGACCAGGGACTACAGATACGCAGTATTTT.

The chain links TRBV27 to TRBJ1-1, with D uncertain. Germline CDR1 reads MNHEY; CDR2 reads SMNVEV (reference sequence). This CDR3 region has 13 residues. The V and J ends lost 2 bases and 0 bases respectively, with 4 bases between them. CDR3 residues: CASSLSVNTEAFF. CDR3 DNA: TGTGCCAGCAGTTTAAGCGTGAACACTGAAGCTTTCTTT.

The rearrangement joins TRBV28 to TRBJ1-2; TRBD1 matches 10 bases. The length of the CDR3 is 13 residues. Looked up from germline, CDR1 is MDHEN and CDR2 is SYDVKM. Losses at the gene ends were 3 bases for V and 8 bases for J; bases not matched to a gene: 3. In DNA, the CDR3 is TGTGCCAGCAGTTTGACAGGGGGCGAAGGCTACACCTTC. It encodes CASSLTGGEGYTF.

The chain combines TRBV7-2 with TRBJ2-1; D unclear. This CDR3 is 14 amino acids long. Germline V gives CDR1 SGHTA, CDR2 FQGNSA. V dropped 0 bases and J dropped 8 bases, with 11 bases sitting between them. The CDR3 loop is CASSLAPFRDEQFF. The CDR3 DNA reads as TGTGCCAGCAGCTTAGCCCCCTTTCGGGATGAGCAGTTCTTC.

The chain combines TRBV5-1 with TRBJ1-4; weak D call: TRBD1 (5 bases). This CDR3 has 15 amino acids. Per germline, CDR1 SGHRS and CDR2 YFSETQ. Between the trimmed V and J ends, which lost 2 bases and 3 bases, there was a span of 11 bases. The CDR3 sequence is CASSLLGLSNEKLFF. Here the CDR3 DNA reads TGCGCCAGCAGCTTACTGGGACTATCTAATGAAAAACTGTTTTTT.

The V call is TRBV9, the J call TRBJ2-1, with 16 bases that match TRBD2. The germline gives CDR1 SGDLS, CDR2 YYNGEE. The CDR3 is 20 amino acids. V lost 0 bases, J lost 8 bases, and 14 bases stayed unmatched. The CDR3 is CASSVGSTGTSGRVGYEQFF. CDR3 DNA sequence: TGTGCCAGCAGCGTAGGGAGTACTGGGACTAGCGGGAGGGTGGGGTATGAGCAGTTCTTC.

The chain employs TRBV6-5 and TRBJ2-6, with D uncertain. CDR1 and CDR2 from the germline V gene are MNHEY and SVGAGI. V dropped 4 bases and J dropped 1 base, with 8 bases sitting between them. The CDR3 is 15 residues long. The CDR3 DNA is TGTGCCAGCAGTTCCCGTCCTTCTGGGGCCAACGTCCTGACTTTC. Residues: CASSSRPSGANVLTF.

This sequence joins TRBV5-5 and TRBJ2-7; D possibly corresponds to TRBD1 (5 bases). Trimming took 4 bases from V and 4 from J, leaving 9 bases between them. The length of the CDR3 is 12 residues. Germline assignment: CDR1 SGHKS and CDR2 YYEKEE (reference sequence). CDR3 nucleotide sequence: TGTGCCAGCAGCGGGGCAGGGTACGAGCAGTACTTC. Its protein product is CASSGAGYEQYF. Drawing the rest from reference TRBV5-5 and TRBJ2-7, the complete variable domain is DAGVTQSPTHLIKTRGQQVTLRCSPISGHKSVSWYQQVLGQGPQFIFQYYEKEERGRGNFPDRFSARQFPNYSSELNVNALLLGDSALYLCASSGAGYEQYFGPGTRLTVT.

The count of this clone is one. CDR3 in DNA: TGTGCCAGCAGTTTATACAGGGGGAGTCAGCCCCAGCATTTT. This sequence encodes CASSLYRGSQPQHF. The chain links TRBV28 to TRBJ1-5; 8 bases are shared with TRBD1. The germline V gene has CDR1 MDHEN and CDR2 SYDVKM. CDR3 length: 14 amino acids. The ends lost 1 base at V and 6 bases at J; junction bases unmatched: 2. The full variable domain, in which reference TRBV28 and TRBJ1-5 provide the parts outside the CDR3, is DVKVTQSSRYLVKRTGEKVFLECVQDMDHENMFWYRQDPGLGLRLIYFSYDVKMKEKGDIPEGYSVSREKKERFSLILESASTNQTSMYLCASSLYRGSQPQHFGDGTRLSIL.

This clone has a single count. The chain joins TRBV19 to TRBJ1-1, with 8 bases fitting TRBD1. Germline lookup yields CDR1 LNHDA and CDR2 SQIVND (reference sequence). Trimming at V came to 5 bases and at J to 3 bases, leaving 5 bases not matched to a gene. The CDR3 has 14 amino acids. This CDR3 reads CASSSTGDYTEAFF. In DNA form, the CDR3 reads TGTGCCAGTAGTTCGACAGGGGACTACACTGAAGCTTTCTTT.

This chain links TRBV7-8 with TRBJ2-1; D call uncertain. Per germline, CDR1 SGHVS and CDR2 FQNEAQ. With 4 bases removed from V and 8 bases from J, the gap between germline ends came to 18 bases. CDR3 length equals 15 residues. The CDR3 nucleotides read TGTGCCAGCAGCTCCCCCCGAGGAAAAAACTATGAGCAGTTCTTC. Encoded protein: CASSSPRGKNYEQFF.

Here the CDR3 DNA reads TGTGCCAGCAGCCATCCCGGGGCGGGGGCCGACAACGAGCAGTACTTC. Protein: CASSHPGAGADNEQYF. The J gene is TRBJ2-7, the V gene TRBV4-2; D may be TRBD2 (7 bases). Trimming pared 3 bases from V and 5 bases from J, leaving 20 bases between. The germline V gene has CDR1 LGHNA and CDR2 YNFKEQ. The CDR3 length is 16 residues.

J is TRBJ2-5 and V is TRBV30; tentative D call: TRBD2 (5 bases). Germline V CDR1 and CDR2: GTSNPN, SVGIG (reference sequence). V dropped 3 bases and J dropped 5 bases, with 10 bases sitting between them. This CDR3 is built from 12 residues. CDR3 DNA sequence: TGTGCCTGGAGGAGGGCCGGGGAGACCCAGTACTTC. Translation: CAWRRAGETQYF.

The chain carries TRBV6-1 and TRBJ2-1, with 10 positions matching TRBD2. The length of the CDR3 is 15 residues. J gave up 9 bases and V 6 bases, and 11 bases lay outside the gene matches. The germline CDR1 and CDR2 sequences are MNHNS and SASEGT. The CDR3 here is CASRGGAGGLAEQFF. CDR3 coding DNA: TGTGCCAGCAGGGGGGGAGCGGGAGGGCTCGCTGAGCAGTTCTTC.

V and J are TRBV27 and TRBJ2-2; 9 bases agree with TRBD2. The CDR3 extends over 15 amino acids. The V and J ends lost 5 bases and 4 bases, in that order; junction bases with no gene match: 5. Germline values: CDR1 MNHEY, CDR2 SMNVEV (reference sequence). Written as DNA, the CDR3 is TGTGCCAGCAGTCCGCGGGGGGGGACCACCGGGGAGCTGTTTTTT. This sequence encodes CASSPRGGTTGELFF.

The chain is built from TRBV18 and TRBJ2-5; no definite D call. The V and J ends lost 3 bases and 1 base respectively, with 15 bases between them. This CDR3 comprises 16 residues. Germline V gene lookup returns CDR1 KGHSH and CDR2 LQKENI. DNA for the CDR3: TGTGCCAGCTCACCTTCGACTTTGGAGACCCAAGAGACCCAGTACTTC. Encoded protein: CASSPSTLETQETQYF.

The chain employs TRBV9 and TRBJ1-1, with 7 bases fitting TRBD1. The germline V gene encodes CDR1 SGDLS and CDR2 YYNGEE. V lost 4 bases, J lost 5 bases, and 11 bases stayed unmatched. This CDR3 contains 15 residues. In nucleotides, the CDR3 is TGTGCCAGCAGCCCTCAAGGGGGCCATGGGACTGAAGCTTTCTTT. It translates to CASSPQGGHGTEAFF.

The rearrangement uses TRBV5-4 and TRBJ2-5; 11 bases are shared with TRBD1. From germline, CDR1 is SGHNT and CDR2 YYREEE (reference sequence). Losses at the gene ends were 3 bases for V and 4 bases for J; bases not matched to a gene: 8. This CDR3 has 16 residues. The CDR3 spells CASSSGTGGGGETQYF. DNA of the CDR3: TGTGCCAGCAGCTCCGGGACAGGGGGGGGAGGAGAGACCCAGTACTTC.

The chain carries TRBV5-6 and TRBJ2-3, with 8 bases aligning to TRBD1. Looked up from germline, CDR1 is SGHDT and CDR2 is YYEEEE. V dropped 6 bases and J dropped 0; count of bases not matched to a gene: 9. This CDR3 spans 16 amino acids. The CDR3 region has the DNA TGTGCCAGCATCACAGGACAGGGAGCTAGCACAGATACGCAGTATTTT. The encoded protein is CASITGQGASTDTQYF.

The rearrangement uses TRBV5-6 and TRBJ1-2; D call uncertain. CDR1 and CDR2 (germline): SGHDT, YYEEEE. V was pared by 1 base and J by 8 bases, with 6 bases between. The CDR3 sequence is 11 residues long. The CDR3 sequence: CASSLQKGYTF. CDR3 nucleotide sequence: TGTGCCAGCAGCTTGCAGAAGGGCTACACCTTC.

Concerning this clone: The junction and the germline gene differ at one end; a read error may be behind it. J is TRBJ2-3 and V is TRBV30; a possible D gene is TRBD2 (5 bases). Germline V gives CDR1 GTSNPN, CDR2 SVGIG (reference sequence). The CDR3 is 13 amino acids. For the CDR3, the DNA is TGTGCCTGGAGTGTAATGAGGGAACACCCCCTCGATTTT. It is translated as CAWSVMREHPLDF.

The rearrangement uses TRBV6-5 and TRBJ2-7; maybe TRBD2 (7 bases). The germline gives CDR1 MNHEY, CDR2 SVGAGI. The CDR3 contains 14 residues. The V and J ends lost 0 bases and 6 bases respectively, with 12 bases between them. For the CDR3, the DNA is TGTGCCAGCAGTTACTCAAGCGGGACAACCGAGCAGTACTTC. The encoded protein is CASSYSSGTTEQYF.

V is TRBV9 and J is TRBJ2-7, with 7 nucleotides matching TRBD2. The J segment lost 6 bases and the V segment lost 2 bases, leaving 5 bases of the junction unmatched. The CDR3 length is 13 residues. The germline gives CDR1 SGDLS, CDR2 YYNGEE. In DNA form, the CDR3 reads TGTGCCAGCAGCGTCGACAGCGGGATCGAGCAGTACTTC. It is translated as CASSVDSGIEQYF. Full variable domain (missing parts from reference TRBV9 and TRBJ2-7): DSGVTQTPKHLITATGQRVTLRCSPRSGDLSVYWYQQSLDQGLQFLIQYYNGEERAKGNILERFSAQQFPDLHSELNLSSLELGDSALYFCASSVDSGIEQYFGPGTRLTVT.

The gene calls are TRBV18 and TRBJ2-6; 7 bases agree with TRBD1. CDR1 is KGHSH and CDR2 is LQKENI in the germline V gene. V lost 6 bases, J lost 1 base, and 3 bases stayed unmatched. The CDR3 runs to 15 residues. The CDR3 region is CASSLQGSGANVLTF. In DNA form, the CDR3 reads TGTGCCAGCTCCTTACAGGGGTCTGGGGCCAACGTCCTGACTTTC.

The chain carries TRBV6-1 and TRBJ2-7, with no clear D. Per the germline V gene, CDR1 is MNHNS and CDR2 is SASEGT. The length of the CDR3 is 13 residues. Trimming removed 1 base from V and 4 bases from J, with 8 bases in between. DNA for the CDR3: TGTGCCAGCAGTGAAGGGAGAGATTACGAGCAGTACTTC. Amino acids: CASSEGRDYEQYF.

This sequence joins TRBV11-3 and TRBJ2-7; perhaps TRBD1 as D (6 bases). Trimming removed 0 bases from V and 7 bases from J, with 19 bases in between. Germline V CDR1 and CDR2: SGHNT, YENEEA. The CDR3 runs to 16 residues. The CDR3 nucleotides are TGTGCCAGCAGCTTAGATCTCCGTCCCAGGGGTCGAGAGCAGTACTTC. It codes for CASSLDLRPRGREQYF.

This clone showed up just once. The chain couples TRBV18 to TRBJ2-1; 10 nucleotides align to TRBD2. The CDR3 runs to 14 residues. Germline V gene lookup returns CDR1 KGHSH and CDR2 LQKENI. J gave up 3 bases and V 8 bases, and 4 bases lay outside the gene matches. CDR3 nucleotide sequence: TGTGCCAGCGTTACTAGCGGGATCTACAATGAGCAGTTCTTC. Protein product: CASVTSGIYNEQFF.

V and J are TRBV5-8 and TRBJ2-7, with D unresolved. In germline, CDR1 is SGHTS, CDR2 YDEGEE. Trimming stripped 3 bases from V and 5 bases from J, with 12 bases between. This CDR3 region has 13 residues. The CDR3 loop is CASSSPTSDEQYF. CDR3 DNA: TGTGCCAGCAGCTCTCCCACAAGCGACGAGCAGTACTTC.

This CDR3 reads CASSLDTGQGGTDTQYF. The CDR3 bases are TGTGCCAGCAGCCTTGACACGGGACAGGGAGGCACAGATACGCAGTATTTT. J is TRBJ2-3 and V is TRBV2, with 9 positions matching TRBD1. There are 17 residues in the CDR3. After removal of 6 bases from V and 1 base from J, the junction contained 11 bases not matched to a gene. CDR1 is SNHLY, CDR2 FYNNEI, per germline.